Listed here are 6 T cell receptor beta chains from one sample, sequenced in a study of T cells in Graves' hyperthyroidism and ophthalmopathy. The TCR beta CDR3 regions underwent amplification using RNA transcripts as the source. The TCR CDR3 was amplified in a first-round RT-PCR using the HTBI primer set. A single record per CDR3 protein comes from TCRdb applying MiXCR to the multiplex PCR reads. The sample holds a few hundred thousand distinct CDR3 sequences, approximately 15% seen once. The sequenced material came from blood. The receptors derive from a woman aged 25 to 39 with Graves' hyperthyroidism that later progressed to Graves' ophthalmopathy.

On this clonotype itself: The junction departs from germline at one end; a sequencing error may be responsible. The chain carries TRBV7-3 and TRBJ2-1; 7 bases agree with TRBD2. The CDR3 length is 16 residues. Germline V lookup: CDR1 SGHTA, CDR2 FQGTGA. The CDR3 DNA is TGTGCCGGCAGCTTAAGTGCGGGAGCGCCATACAATGAGCAGTTCTTC. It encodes CAGSLSAGAPYNEQFF.

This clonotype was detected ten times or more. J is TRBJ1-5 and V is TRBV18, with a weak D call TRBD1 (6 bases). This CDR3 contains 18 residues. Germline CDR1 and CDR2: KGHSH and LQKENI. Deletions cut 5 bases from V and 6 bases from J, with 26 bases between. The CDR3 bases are TGTGCCAGCTCATCATACGGATACAGGGAAGATGGGGGTCAGCCCCAGCATTTT. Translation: CASSSYGYREDGGQPQHF.

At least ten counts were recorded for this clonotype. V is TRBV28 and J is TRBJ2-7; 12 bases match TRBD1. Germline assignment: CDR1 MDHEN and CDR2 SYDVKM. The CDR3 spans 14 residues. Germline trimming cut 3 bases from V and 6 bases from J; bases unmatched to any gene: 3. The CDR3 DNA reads TGTGCCAGCAGTTTGGGGACAGGGGGCCGCGAGCAGTACTTC. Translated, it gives CASSLGTGGREQYF.

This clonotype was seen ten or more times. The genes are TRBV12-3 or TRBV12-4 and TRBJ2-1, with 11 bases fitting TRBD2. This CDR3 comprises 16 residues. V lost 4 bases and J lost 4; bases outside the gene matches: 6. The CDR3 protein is CASSSGLAGLYNEQFF. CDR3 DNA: TGTGCCAGCAGTTCCGGACTAGCGGGCCTTTACAATGAGCAGTTCTTC.

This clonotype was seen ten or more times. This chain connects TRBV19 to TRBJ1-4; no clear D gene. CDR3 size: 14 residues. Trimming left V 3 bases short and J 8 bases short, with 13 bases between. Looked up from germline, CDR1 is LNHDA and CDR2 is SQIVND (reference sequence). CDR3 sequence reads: CASSMGYKSEKLFF. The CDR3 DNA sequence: TGTGCCAGTAGTATGGGATACAAGTCCGAAAAACTGTTTTTT.

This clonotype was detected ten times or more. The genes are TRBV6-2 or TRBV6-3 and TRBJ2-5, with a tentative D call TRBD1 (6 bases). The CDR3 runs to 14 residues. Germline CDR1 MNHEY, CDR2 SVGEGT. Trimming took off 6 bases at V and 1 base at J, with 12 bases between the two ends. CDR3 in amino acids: CASRLGQIQETQYF. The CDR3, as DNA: TGTGCCAGCAGACTTGGACAGATCCAAGAGACCCAGTACTTC.